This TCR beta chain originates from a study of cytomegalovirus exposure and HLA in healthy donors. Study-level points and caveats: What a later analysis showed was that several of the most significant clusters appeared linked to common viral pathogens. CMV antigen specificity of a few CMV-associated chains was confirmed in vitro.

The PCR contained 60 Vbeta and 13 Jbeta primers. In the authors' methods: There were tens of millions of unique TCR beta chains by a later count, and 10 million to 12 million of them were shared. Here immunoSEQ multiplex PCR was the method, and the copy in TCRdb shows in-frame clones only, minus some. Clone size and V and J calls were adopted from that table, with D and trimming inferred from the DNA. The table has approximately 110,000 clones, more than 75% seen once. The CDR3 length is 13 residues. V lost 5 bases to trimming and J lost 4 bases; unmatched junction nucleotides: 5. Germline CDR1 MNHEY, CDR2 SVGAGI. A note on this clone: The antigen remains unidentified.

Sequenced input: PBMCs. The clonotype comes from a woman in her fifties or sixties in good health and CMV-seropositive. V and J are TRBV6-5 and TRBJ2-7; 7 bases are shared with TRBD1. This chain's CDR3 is CASSEKDRYEQYF. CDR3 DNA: TGTGCCAGCAGTGAAAAGGACAGGTACGAGCAGTACTTC.